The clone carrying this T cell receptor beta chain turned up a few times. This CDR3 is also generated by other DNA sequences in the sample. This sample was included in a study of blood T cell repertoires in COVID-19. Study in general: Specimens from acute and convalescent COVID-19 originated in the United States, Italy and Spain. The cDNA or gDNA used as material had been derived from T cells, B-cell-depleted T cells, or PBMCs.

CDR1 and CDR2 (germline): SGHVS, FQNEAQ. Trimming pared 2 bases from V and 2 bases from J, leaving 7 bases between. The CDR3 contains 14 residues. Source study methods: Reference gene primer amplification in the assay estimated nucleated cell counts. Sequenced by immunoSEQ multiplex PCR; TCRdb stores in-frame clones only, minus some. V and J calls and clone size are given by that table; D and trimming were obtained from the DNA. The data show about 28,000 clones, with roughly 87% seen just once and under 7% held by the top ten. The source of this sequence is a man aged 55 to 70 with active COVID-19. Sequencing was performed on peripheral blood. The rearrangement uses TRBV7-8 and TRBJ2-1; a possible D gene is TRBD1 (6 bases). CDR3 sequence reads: CASSLRDTYNEQFF. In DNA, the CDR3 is TGTGCCAGCAGCTTAAGGGACACCTACAATGAGCAGTTCTTC.